This entry describes one T cell receptor (beta chain). Antigen: not known. In germline, CDR1 is SGHTA, CDR2 FQGTGA. V was pared by 2 bases and J by 4 bases, with 6 bases of the junction left unmatched. The length of the CDR3 is 16 residues. Generated by immunoSEQ multiplex PCR, the TCRdb table keeps only in-frame clones and is missing some. The data show approximately 77,000 clones, with about nine tenths seen just once and approximately 0.48% held by the top ten. The sample is drawn from a study of OX40 agonist ivuxolimab in advanced cancers. Study-level results: Some patients who did not respond also had low normalized T-cell clonal expansion. CD4+ and CD8+ T cells in blood underwent clonal expansion by week 6 at 0.1 to 3.0 mg/kg.

The sequence was collected from an adult with an advanced solid tumor such as melanoma, head and neck, liver or kidney cancer. The V and J genes are TRBV7-3 and TRBJ2-2; 8 bases are a match to TRBD2. This specimen consisted of CD4+ or CD8+ T cells sorted from blood, obtained in a trial of the OX40 agonist ivuxolimab. The CDR3 protein is CASSLWPSGSTGELFF. Here the CDR3 DNA reads TGTGCCAGCAGCTTATGGCCTAGCGGGTCCACCGGGGAGCTGTTTTTT.